The source of this T cell receptor (beta chain) is a study of blood T cell repertoires in COVID-19. Profiled with immunoSEQ multiplex PCR; TCRdb holds only in-frame clones, not every one. The sample gives a few hundred thousand clones, around 86% of which show up once; 1.5% to 2% is in the top ten. Germline V gene sequence: CDR1 WSHSY, CDR2 SAAADI. Trimming left V 0 bases short and J 9 bases short, with 14 bases between. CDR3 length: 14 residues. The chain recombines TRBV10-2 with TRBJ1-1; perhaps TRBD1 as D (6 bases). This clonotype was sampled from a man aged 25-45 years who had recovered from COVID-19. The sample consisted of peripheral blood. CDR3 amino acids: CASSESIAGEKAFF. CDR3 coding DNA: TGCGCCAGCAGTGAGTCGATTGCAGGGGAAAAAGCTTTCTTT.